The 10 T cell receptor beta chains presented below share a single source sample, sequenced in a study of a mutant IDH1 vaccine in newly diagnosed glioma. Which antigens these TCRs recognize remains unknown. The sample's time point: week 5, during vaccination. Each dose delivered 300 ug of mutant IDH1 20-mer peptide subcutaneously with imiquimod. Using immunoSEQ multiplex PCR, the repertoire was profiled, and TCRdb retains in-frame clones only, with some absent. The top ten clones hold under 4% of a sample with 32,000 or so clones, about nine tenths of them seen once. This specimen consisted of peripheral blood mononuclear cells (PBMCs), obtained from a glioma patient whose treatment included an IDH1 peptide vaccine. The receptors were sampled from a woman in her thirties or forties with glioma. Some clones in this sample may be carry-over from other donors' samples.

A single count supports this clone. The genes are TRBV28 and TRBJ1-2; D remains ambiguous. The V end was cut by 8 bases, the J end by 4 bases, with 11 bases between. Germline assignment: CDR1 MDHEN and CDR2 SYDVKM. This CDR3 comprises 12 residues. The CDR3 DNA sequence: TGTGCCAGCTCATTAGGTCGCTATGGCTACACCTTC. This codes for CASSLGRYGYTF.

This chain links TRBV9 with TRBJ1-3; D gene unclear. Trimming removed 4 bases from V and 9 bases from J, with 8 bases in between. The CDR3 extends over 11 amino acids. The germline gives CDR1 SGDLS, CDR2 YYNGEE. CDR3 nucleotides: TGTGCCAGCAGCAGGCAAGGCACCATATATTTT. Protein sequence: CASSRQGTIYF.

V usage is TRBV27 and J usage is TRBJ2-5; 8 bases are shared with TRBD2. Germline trimming cut 1 base from V and 2 bases from J; bases unmatched to any gene: 3. Germline V gene lookup returns CDR1 MNHEY and CDR2 SMNVEV (reference sequence). This CDR3 region has 15 residues. This chain's CDR3 is CASSLFSGAQETQYF. The CDR3 bases are TGTGCCAGCAGTTTATTTAGCGGGGCACAAGAGACCCAGTACTTC.

CDR3 in DNA: TGTGCCAGCAGCTTCGGGACTAGCGCCGGGGAGCTGTTTTTT. Its protein is CASSFGTSAGELFF. The chain employs TRBV4-2 and TRBJ2-2; 10 bases map to TRBD2. This CDR3 comprises 14 residues. V dropped 5 bases and J dropped 6; count of bases not matched to a gene: 3. Germline CDR1 is LGHNA and CDR2 is YNFKEQ.

The chain is built from TRBV20-1 and TRBJ2-5, with unresolved D. The CDR3 totals 10 residues. Trimming cost V 8 bases and J 4 bases, with 8 bases left between them. Germline CDR1 reads DFQATT; CDR2 reads SNEGSKA (reference sequence). The DNA for the CDR3 is TGCAGTCCCTTCTCAGAGACCCAGTACTTC. Amino acids: CSPFSETQYF.

This clone has a single count. J is TRBJ1-1 and V is TRBV9; tentative D call: TRBD1 (5 bases). This CDR3 contains 14 residues. The V gene's germline CDR1 is SGDLS and CDR2 YYNGEE. Deletions cut 1 base from V and 0 bases from J, with 7 bases between. For the CDR3, the DNA is TGTGCCAGCAGCGTATTAGGGGTGAACACTGAAGCTTTCTTT. Residues: CASSVLGVNTEAFF.

The table lists this clone with a count of one. In DNA, the CDR3 is TGTGCCAGTAGTGTCAGCCCACAGGGCTCTGGGGCCAACGTCCTGACTTTC. Protein: CASSVSPQGSGANVLTF. The chain has TRBV19 and TRBJ2-6; tentative D call: TRBD1 (6 bases). The CDR3 contains 17 residues. Deletions cut 5 bases from V and 0 bases from J, with 14 bases between. Germline values: CDR1 LNHDA, CDR2 SQIVND (reference sequence).

The chain uses TRBV10-3 and TRBJ2-3; D is perhaps TRBD2 (6 bases). The V end lost 7 bases, the J end lost 5 bases, and 16 bases lay between the germline ends. The CDR3 is 14 amino acids. CDR1 is ENHRY and CDR2 is SYGVKD in the germline V gene. CDR3 sequence reads: CAINPDSGGDTQYF. The CDR3 nucleotides are TGTGCCATCAACCCAGACTCCGGGGGAGATACGCAGTATTTT.

The chain carries TRBV9 and TRBJ1-2; maybe TRBD1 (5 bases). CDR1 is SGDLS and CDR2 is YYNGEE in the germline V gene. CDR3 length equals 11 residues. The V end was cut by 3 bases, the J end by 8 bases, with 8 bases between. CDR3 sequence: CASSARGGYTF. CDR3 coding DNA: TGTGCCAGCAGCGCTCGGGGGGGCTACACCTTC.

J is TRBJ2-3 and V is TRBV9; 11 bases match TRBD2. Trimming took 3 bases from V and 0 from J; bases not matched to a gene: 9. From germline, CDR1 is SGDLS and CDR2 YYNGEE. The CDR3 runs to 18 residues. The CDR3 nucleotides are TGTGCCAGCAGCGCCTCTAGCGGGGGGACCCCTAGCACAGATACGCAGTATTTT. Translation: CASSASSGGTPSTDTQYF.